Following are 31 T cell receptor beta chains from one sample sequenced in a study of blood T cell repertoires in COVID-19. The repertoire was sequenced with immunoSEQ multiplex PCR; TCRdb's copy has only in-frame clones and lacks some. The data show about 280,000 clones, around 89% seen once. Sequenced sample: PBMCs or T cells enriched from blood (not recorded which). The receptors derive from a woman aged 18-35 years with acute COVID-19.

J is TRBJ2-5 and V is TRBV5-1; D is perhaps TRBD2 (6 bases). Trimming cost V 2 bases and J 4 bases, with 15 bases left between them. The CDR3 has 15 amino acids. Germline CDR1 and CDR2: SGHRS and YFSETQ. In DNA, the CDR3 is TGCGCCAGCAGCTTAGCCCTCATCGGGGGAGAGACCCAGTACTTC. It specifies CASSLALIGGETQYF.

The J gene is TRBJ2-2, the V gene TRBV5-6; 9 nucleotides match TRBD1. Germline V lookup: CDR1 SGHDT, CDR2 YYEEEE. Trimming took 0 bases from V and 5 from J; bases not matched to a gene: 5. This CDR3 region has 16 residues. The DNA of the CDR3 is TGTGCCAGCAGCTTGGGGACAGGGGAAGTGACCGGGGAGCTGTTTTTT. It yields the protein CASSLGTGEVTGELFF.

V usage is TRBV9 and J usage is TRBJ1-4, with 8 nucleotides matching TRBD1. The CDR3 runs to 14 residues. The ends lost 1 base at V and 7 bases at J; junction bases unmatched: 3. Germline assignment: CDR1 SGDLS and CDR2 YYNGEE. CDR3 residues: CASSVSGGREKLFF. The CDR3, as DNA: TGTGCCAGCAGCGTATCAGGGGGCCGTGAAAAACTGTTTTTT. The full variable domain, completed using reference TRBV9 and TRBJ1-4, is DSGVTQTPKHLITATGQRVTLRCSPRSGDLSVYWYQQSLDQGLQFLIQYYNGEERAKGNILERFSAQQFPDLHSELNLSSLELGDSALYFCASSVSGGREKLFFGSGTQLSVL.

V usage is TRBV3-1 (or the pseudogene TRBV3-2) and J usage is TRBJ2-1, with D perhaps TRBD2 (6 bases). The CDR3 runs to 14 residues. Trimming pared 4 bases from V and 9 bases from J, leaving 16 bases between. CDR1 is LGHDT and CDR2 is YNNKEL in the germline V gene (reference sequence). CDR3 sequence (DNA): TGTGCCAGCAGCCTGCCGGGAGCCCTCGGTGAGCAGTTCTTC. This translates into CASSLPGALGEQFF.

The J gene is TRBJ2-5, the V gene TRBV4-1; 7 nucleotides line up with TRBD2. Germline V gene sequence: CDR1 MGHRA, CDR2 YSYEKL. Trimming took 4 bases from V and 1 from J; bases not matched to a gene: 9. The CDR3 sequence is 16 residues long. CDR3 DNA: TGCGCCAGCAGCCCCCCACCGGGGGGATTCCAAGAGACCCAGTACTTC. It encodes CASSPPPGGFQETQYF.

The chain links TRBV9 to TRBJ2-1; TRBD1 aligns across 7 bases. Germline lookup yields CDR1 SGDLS and CDR2 YYNGEE. CDR3 length equals 15 residues. V was clipped by 0 bases and J by 7 bases; unmatched bases: 7. CDR3 in DNA: TGTGCCAGCAGCGTAGTTACAGGGGTCAGGAATGAGCAGTTCTTC. Protein product: CASSVVTGVRNEQFF. The full variable domain, with the rest looked up from reference TRBV9 and TRBJ2-1, is DSGVTQTPKHLITATGQRVTLRCSPRSGDLSVYWYQQSLDQGLQFLIQYYNGEERAKGNILERFSAQQFPDLHSELNLSSLELGDSALYFCASSVVTGVRNEQFFGPGTRLTVL.

The chain joins TRBV19 to TRBJ1-5; D may be TRBD1 (5 bases). V gave up 10 bases and J gave up 7 bases, with 20 bases separating them. Per the germline V gene, CDR1 is LNHDA and CDR2 is SQIVND (reference sequence). There are 14 residues in the CDR3. CDR3 sequence (DNA): TGTGCCACCAAACTGGGGCAGGGAGGACAGCCCCAGCATTTT. Its translation: CATKLGQGGQPQHF.

The V call is TRBV12-3 or TRBV12-4, the J call TRBJ1-3; TRBD1 might be the D (5 bases). This CDR3 has 13 amino acids. V was shortened by 2 bases and J by 8 bases, with 10 bases between the two germline ends. This CDR3 is CASSLMGLDTIYF. The CDR3 DNA follows: TGTGCCAGCAGTTTAATGGGACTGGACACCATATATTTT.

The J gene is TRBJ1-6, the V gene TRBV7-9; TRBD1 agrees at 8 bases. This CDR3 is 14 amino acids long. Trimming at V came to 4 bases and at J to 7 bases, leaving 3 bases not matched to a gene. The V gene's germline CDR1 is SEHNR and CDR2 FQNEAQ (reference sequence). The CDR3 nucleotides are TGTGCCAGCAGCTCGACAGGGGCGAATTCACCCCTCCACTTT. It specifies CASSSTGANSPLHF.

The chain links TRBV15 to TRBJ2-5; perhaps TRBD2 as D (6 bases). The germline CDR1 and CDR2 sequences are LNHNV and YYDKDF (reference sequence). The CDR3 covers 13 residues. For the CDR3, the DNA is TGTGTTACCTGTAGGGGAGGACAAGAGACCCAGTACTTC. It translates to CVTCRGGQETQYF.

The rearrangement links TRBV3-1 (or the pseudogene TRBV3-2) to TRBJ2-7; 9 positions match TRBD1. V shed 3 bases, J shed 6 bases, and the junction held 3 bases outside the gene matches. The length of the CDR3 is 13 residues. The germline gives CDR1 LGHDT, CDR2 YNNKEL (reference sequence). The CDR3 protein is CASSQVQGAEQYF. In DNA, the CDR3 is TGTGCCAGCAGCCAGGTACAGGGGGCCGAGCAGTACTTC.

The V and J genes are TRBV30 and TRBJ2-7, with TRBD1 identical over 8 bases. Germline V gene data show CDR1 as GTSNPN and CDR2 as SVGIG (reference sequence). There are 14 residues in the CDR3. After removal of 5 bases from V and 7 bases from J, the junction contained 13 bases not matched to a gene. The CDR3 reads CAWEPGTGAREQYF. CDR3 DNA: TGTGCCTGGGAACCCGGGACAGGTGCTCGGGAGCAGTACTTC.

V gene TRBV9 combines with J gene TRBJ1-6; 7 bases map to TRBD1. The CDR3 contains 15 residues. The trim removed 3 bases at V and 10 bases at J, leaving 10 bases unmatched. CDR1 and CDR2 (germline): SGDLS, YYNGEE. CDR3 protein: CASSGQGQRKSPLHF. The CDR3 nucleotides read TGTGCCAGCAGCGGACAGGGACAGCGAAAATCACCCCTCCACTTT.

This clone was seen only once. The chain combines TRBV29-1 with TRBJ1-1; tentative D call: TRBD1 (6 bases). The germline gives CDR1 SQVTM, CDR2 ANQGSEA. The V gene lost 4 bases and the J gene lost 0 bases, with 15 bases spanning the gap. This CDR3 contains 15 residues. CDR3 coding DNA: TGCAGCGTTGTGGGCGGGGGGCCGGTGAACACTGAAGCTTTCTTT. Amino acid sequence: CSVVGGGPVNTEAFF.

The chain has TRBV9 and TRBJ2-3, with D possibly matching TRBD2 (6 bases). The germline gives CDR1 SGDLS, CDR2 YYNGEE. This CDR3 has 14 amino acids. V lost 4 bases and J 3 bases, leaving 12 bases between the germline ends. CDR3: CASSRAGWTDTQYF. Written as DNA, the CDR3 is TGTGCCAGCAGCCGGGCGGGATGGACAGATACGCAGTATTTT.

The chain has TRBV3-1 (or the pseudogene TRBV3-2) and TRBJ2-5; the D is unclear. Germline loops: CDR1 LGHDT, CDR2 YNNKEL (reference sequence). The ends were cut back, 4 bases at V and 5 bases at J, with 14 bases in the middle. This CDR3 region has 14 residues. The CDR3: CASSPNLSRETQYF. DNA for the CDR3: TGTGCCAGCAGCCCTAACCTCTCCAGGGAGACCCAGTACTTC.

About this clone itself: Additional DNA sequences in this sample encode the identical CDR3. The chain joins TRBV4-3 to TRBJ2-7; 8 nucleotides align to TRBD1. CDR3 length: 14 residues. Germline CDR1 and CDR2: LGHNA and YSLEER. V trimming: 1 base; J trimming: 1 base; junction bases outside the gene matches: 0. CDR3 sequence (DNA): TGCGCCAGCAGCCAAGGACAGGGGTCCTACGAGCAGTACTTC. This gives the protein CASSQGQGSYEQYF.

This chain links TRBV10-3 with TRBJ1-2; 8 bases align to TRBD1. J lost 2 bases, V lost 5 bases, and 7 bases had no gene match. This CDR3 is 15 amino acids long. CDR1 ENHRY and CDR2 SYGVKD come from the germline V gene. This CDR3 reads CAISSSDRANYGYTF. CDR3 bases: TGTGCCATCAGTAGCTCGGACAGGGCCAACTATGGCTACACCTTC.

The chain couples TRBV27 to TRBJ1-2; TRBD1 matches 7 bases. This CDR3 region has 14 residues. V shed 5 bases and J 6 bases; nucleotides not matched to a gene: 9. Germline assignment: CDR1 MNHEY and CDR2 SMNVEV (reference sequence). This CDR3 reads CASSPGQAWNGYTF. The CDR3 coding sequence is TGTGCCAGCAGTCCCGGACAGGCTTGGAATGGCTACACCTTC.

This chain uses TRBV9 with TRBJ2-3, with 10 bases that match TRBD2. The CDR3 has 19 residues. V lost 0 bases, J lost 4 bases, and 14 bases stayed unmatched. The germline CDR1 and CDR2 sequences are SGDLS and YYNGEE. As DNA, the CDR3 is TGTGCCAGCAGCGTAGGTCTAGCGGGAGTCTTTGGCCTCGCAGATACGCAGTATTTT. Protein sequence: CASSVGLAGVFGLADTQYF.

This clone has a handful of counts. This sequence joins TRBV15 and TRBJ2-1, with a weak D call TRBD2 (5 bases). Germline V gene data show CDR1 as LNHNV and CDR2 as YYDKDF (reference sequence). Trimming took 11 bases from V and 2 from J, leaving 10 bases between them. This CDR3 spans 12 amino acids. Here the CDR3 reads CAVGGPYNEQFF. CDR3 nucleotide sequence: TGTGCCGTTGGAGGTCCCTACAATGAGCAGTTCTTC. Full variable domain (missing parts from reference TRBV15 and TRBJ2-1): DAMVIQNPRYQVTQFGKPVTLSCSQTLNHNVMYWYQQKSSQAPKLLFHYYDKDFNNEADTPDNFQSRRPNTSFCFLDIRSPGLGDTAMYLCAVGGPYNEQFFGPGTRLTVL.

In DNA, the CDR3 is TGTGCCAGCAGCTTTGATGGGGGCCCGCAGTTCTTC. Amino acid sequence: CASSFDGGPQFF. The chain employs TRBV7-3 and TRBJ2-1, with D possibly matching TRBD1 (6 bases). The length of the CDR3 is 12 residues. V was cut by 3 bases and J by 12 bases, with 12 bases left in between. The germline V gene has CDR1 SGHTA and CDR2 FQGTGA.

This clone was recorded once. V and J are TRBV18 and TRBJ2-5; D is uncertain. Germline CDR1 reads KGHSH; CDR2 reads LQKENI. The CDR3 length is 15 residues. V was trimmed by 3 bases and J by 2 bases, leaving 13 bases between them. The CDR3 here is CASSPLFSKQETQYF. The CDR3 DNA reads TGTGCCAGCTCACCCCTGTTTAGCAAGCAAGAGACCCAGTACTTC.

The chain recombines TRBV7-9 with TRBJ2-1; TRBD2 aligns across 13 bases. Trimming took 8 bases from V and 6 from J; bases not matched to a gene: 7. The CDR3 covers 15 residues. CDR1 is SEHNR, CDR2 FQNEAQ, per germline (reference sequence). The CDR3 protein is CASARTSGSLNEQFF. In nucleotides, the CDR3 is TGTGCCAGCGCCCGGACTAGCGGGAGTCTCAATGAGCAGTTCTTC.

The chain carries TRBV29-1 and TRBJ1-4; 8 bases line up with TRBD1. J gave up 8 bases and V 4 bases, and 9 bases lay outside the gene matches. Per germline, CDR1 SQVTM and CDR2 ANQGSEA. There are 14 residues in the CDR3. The CDR3 sequence: CSVGELDRDEKLFF. CDR3 DNA: TGCAGCGTTGGGGAGCTGGACAGGGACGAAAAACTGTTTTTT.

The chain uses TRBV28 and TRBJ2-1, with 7 bases matching TRBD2. The J segment lost 6 bases and the V segment lost 7 bases, leaving 12 bases of the junction unmatched. The CDR3 totals 15 residues. Germline-derived CDR1 and CDR2 are MDHEN and SYDVKM. CDR3 nucleotides: TGTGCCAGCACCCCCGGGACTACATTTTCCAATGAGCAGTTCTTC. Amino acid sequence: CASTPGTTFSNEQFF. Full variable domain (rest looked up from reference TRBV28 and TRBJ2-1): DVKVTQSSRYLVKRTGEKVFLECVQDMDHENMFWYRQDPGLGLRLIYFSYDVKMKEKGDIPEGYSVSREKKERFSLILESASTNQTSMYLCASTPGTTFSNEQFFGPGTRLTVL.

This sequence joins TRBV7-2 and TRBJ1-3, with TRBD1 matching over 7 bases. J gave up 0 bases and V 5 bases, and 10 bases lay outside the gene matches. The CDR3 sequence is 17 residues long. The V gene's germline CDR1 is SGHTA and CDR2 FQGNSA. The CDR3 protein is CASSPWTGGYSGNTIYF. The CDR3 region has the DNA TGTGCCAGCAGCCCCTGGACAGGTGGTTACTCTGGAAACACCATATATTTT.

The V and J genes are TRBV19 and TRBJ2-5; TRBD2 matches 9 bases. The ends lost 10 bases at V and 6 bases at J; junction bases unmatched: 12. CDR1 is LNHDA, CDR2 SQIVND, per germline (reference sequence). The CDR3 contains 14 residues. DNA of the CDR3: TGTGCCACCGCGACTAGCGGCCCTTCGAAGACCCAGTACTTC. Encoded protein: CATATSGPSKTQYF.

This clone showed up just once. The chain combines TRBV6-5 with TRBJ1-1; 10 nucleotides match TRBD1. The V gene's germline CDR1 is MNHEY and CDR2 SVGAGI. CDR3 length equals 15 residues. The trim removed 4 bases at V and 6 bases at J, leaving 8 bases unmatched. CDR3 sequence: CASSWTGGSRAEAFF. CDR3 bases: TGTGCCAGCAGTTGGACAGGGGGTTCCAGAGCTGAAGCTTTCTTT.

This chain links TRBV15 with TRBJ1-4; TRBD1 might be the D (6 bases). Germline lookup yields CDR1 LNHNV and CDR2 YYDKDF (reference sequence). This CDR3 comprises 15 residues. Trimming shortened V by 5 bases and J by 0 bases, and 10 bases separated the two germline ends. The chain's CDR3 is CATSRDKATNEKLFF. DNA for the CDR3: TGTGCCACCAGCCGGGACAAAGCAACTAATGAAAAACTGTTTTTT.

A single count supports this clone. This chain uses TRBV5-8 with TRBJ2-5; 10 nucleotides agree with TRBD2. Germline CDR1 is SGHTS and CDR2 is YDEGEE. This CDR3 spans 16 amino acids. Germline trimming cut 1 base from V and 3 bases from J; bases unmatched to any gene: 6. The CDR3 loop reads CASSLLLAGSKETQYF. CDR3 bases: TGTGCCAGCAGCTTGTTACTAGCGGGGTCGAAAGAGACCCAGTACTTC.